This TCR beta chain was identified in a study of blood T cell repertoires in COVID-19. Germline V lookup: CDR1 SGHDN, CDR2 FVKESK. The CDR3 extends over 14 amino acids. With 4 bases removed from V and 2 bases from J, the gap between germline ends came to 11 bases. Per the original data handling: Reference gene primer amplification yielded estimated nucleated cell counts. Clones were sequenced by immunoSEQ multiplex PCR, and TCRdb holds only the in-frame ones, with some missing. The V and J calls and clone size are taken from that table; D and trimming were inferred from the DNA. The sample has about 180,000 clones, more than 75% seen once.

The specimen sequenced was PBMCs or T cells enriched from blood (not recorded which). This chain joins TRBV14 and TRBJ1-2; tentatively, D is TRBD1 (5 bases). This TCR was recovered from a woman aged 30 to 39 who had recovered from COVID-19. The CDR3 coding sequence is TGTGCCAGCAGCCGGGGGGGACGGAACTATGGCTACACCTTC. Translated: CASSRGGRNYGYTF.